This T cell receptor (beta chain) was found in a study of cytomegalovirus exposure and HLA in healthy donors. The overall study: Across 300 to 400 genotyped donors, more than 75% landed in the Caucasian-associated ancestry cluster. The study, taken as a whole, reports: Analyses of presence and absence presupposed an approximately uniform sequencing depth across donors. Among TCR beta chains of equal frequency, HLA-associated ones were more clonally expanded in a later analysis. Common viral pathogens were later found to be apparently linked to several of the most significant clusters.

Turning to this clone: Its antigen is undetermined.

The PCR ran on 60 Vbeta and 13 Jbeta primers. Some clones are missing from TCRdb's copy, which holds only in-frame ones; the method was immunoSEQ multiplex PCR. The table records approximately 83,000 clones, over 75% of them present only once. CDR1 is SGHVS, CDR2 FNYEAQ, per germline. V lost 3 bases to trimming and J lost 5 bases; unmatched junction nucleotides: 2. The CDR3 has 15 residues. The sequenced sample consisted of PBMCs. This receptor was taken from a man aged 18 to 30 in good health and CMV-seronegative. J is TRBJ1-3 and V is TRBV7-6; 12 positions agree with TRBD1. For the CDR3, the DNA is TGTGCCAGCAGCTTGGGGACAGGGGGCCGAAACACCATATATTTT. Translated: CASSLGTGGRNTIYF.